The 14 T cell receptor beta chains below all came from one sample that was sequenced in a study of PD-L1 blockade in urothelial cancer. Time point: pretreatment peripheral blood. Libraries were prepared by immunoSEQ multiplex PCR; TCRdb keeps only in-frame clonotypes and omits some of them. The sample has approximately 88,000 clones; 84% are singletons. The sample here was PBMCs, taken around atezolizumab (anti-PD-L1) treatment. The receptors derive from a man between 60 and 75 years old with urothelial cancer.

The chain links TRBV4-1 to TRBJ2-5; 10 positions match TRBD1. This CDR3 has 17 residues. The germline CDR1 and CDR2 sequences are MGHRA and YSYEKL. The ends lost 5 bases at V and 2 bases at J; junction bases unmatched: 11. The CDR3 region is CASSTGTGVGWQETQYF. CDR3 sequence (DNA): TGCGCCAGCAGCACCGGGACAGGGGTAGGGTGGCAAGAGACCCAGTACTTC.

This clone was seen more than once but under ten times. The rearrangement uses TRBV10-3 and TRBJ1-2; 12 bases are a match to TRBD1. CDR1 and CDR2 from the germline V gene are ENHRY and SYGVKD. V lost 4 bases to trimming and J lost 1 base; unmatched junction nucleotides: 10. The CDR3 has 18 residues. The CDR3 DNA sequence: TGTGCCATCAGTGTTAGCTACCGGGACAGGGGGCGTAACTATGGCTACACCTTC. It codes for CAISVSYRDRGRNYGYTF.

This chain joins TRBV12-5 and TRBJ2-5, with 8 positions matching TRBD1. From germline, CDR1 is LGHNT and CDR2 FRNRAP. The CDR3 runs 15 residues. The V and J ends lost 6 bases and 2 bases, in that order; junction bases with no gene match: 8. The DNA for the CDR3 is TGTGCTAGTGGCTCGACAGGGGTTTTACAAGAGACCCAGTACTTC. Translated, it gives CASGSTGVLQETQYF.

The chain has TRBV5-1 and TRBJ1-3, with D possibly matching TRBD1 (5 bases). Trimming cost V 3 bases and J 7 bases, with 14 bases left between them. This CDR3 spans 14 amino acids. Germline CDR1 SGHRS, CDR2 YFSETQ. DNA for the CDR3: TGCGCCAGCAGCTCCTACGGGACTAGTAACACCATATATTTT. Encoded protein: CASSSYGTSNTIYF.

The chain links TRBV6-1 to TRBJ2-2; the D gene is possibly TRBD2 (5 bases). The V and J ends lost 1 base and 0 bases respectively, with 9 bases between them. In germline, CDR1 is MNHNS, CDR2 SASEGT. The CDR3 loop spans 16 amino acids. The CDR3 is CASSEGRGSNTGELFF. The CDR3 bases are TGTGCCAGCAGTGAAGGGAGAGGGTCGAACACCGGGGAGCTGTTTTTT.

This chain joins TRBV5-1 and TRBJ2-1, with TRBD1 identical over 10 bases. CDR1 and CDR2 (germline): SGHRS, YFSETQ. The CDR3 is made up of 15 amino acids. The V gene end was trimmed by 4 bases and the J gene end by 10 bases; junction bases not matched to a gene: 11. DNA of the CDR3: TGCGCCAGCAGCGTAACCCTTAAGGACAGGGGGGAGCAGTTCTTC. It translates to CASSVTLKDRGEQFF.

The chain recombines TRBV28 with TRBJ1-2; D ambiguous. The CDR3 has 13 amino acids. Trimming cost V 3 bases and J 3 bases, with 8 bases left between them. The germline V gene has CDR1 MDHEN and CDR2 SYDVKM. CDR3 coding DNA: TGTGCCAGCAGTTTGTTGGAGTACTATGGCTACACCTTC. Encoded protein: CASSLLEYYGYTF.

The rearrangement links TRBV5-6 to TRBJ2-7; weak D call: TRBD2 (7 bases). From germline, CDR1 is SGHDT and CDR2 YYEEEE. Trimming took off 4 bases at V and 5 bases at J, with 19 bases between the two ends. The CDR3 is 15 amino acids. This CDR3 is CASSPGGGGPHEQYF. In DNA, the CDR3 is TGTGCCAGCAGCCCTGGTGGGGGGGGGCCCCACGAGCAGTACTTC.

This chain's CDR3 is CASSQTGTGETGELFF. As DNA, the CDR3 is TGCGCCAGCAGTCAAACTGGGACAGGCGAGACCGGGGAGCTGTTTTTT. The chain links TRBV23-1 to TRBJ2-2; 8 positions agree with TRBD1. TRBV23-1 is recorded as an ORF, its role being uncertain. After removal of 2 bases from V and 5 bases from J, the junction contained 7 bases not matched to a gene. The CDR3 has 16 residues.

This clone was seen a single time. The chain carries TRBV5-1 and TRBJ2-5; no clear D gene. Trimming removed 4 bases from V and 5 bases from J, with 18 bases in between. Germline CDR1 and CDR2: SGHRS and YFSETQ. The CDR3 is made up of 15 amino acids. The CDR3 DNA sequence: TGCGCCAGCAGCACTCCCCCGCCCCAGGTGGAGACCCAGTACTTC. This sequence encodes CASSTPPPQVETQYF. The whole variable domain, remainder taken from reference TRBV5-1 and TRBJ2-5, is KAGVTQTPRYLIKTRGQQVTLSCSPISGHRSVSWYQQTPGQGLQFLFEYFSETQRNKGNFPGRFSGRQFSNSRSEMNVSTLELGDSALYLCASSTPPPQVETQYFGPGTRLLVL.

The V call is TRBV18, the J call TRBJ2-3, with unresolved D. CDR3 length: 16 amino acids. V gave up 2 bases and J gave up 2 bases, with 14 bases separating them. CDR1 is KGHSH and CDR2 is LQKENI in the germline V gene. CDR3 DNA: TGTGCCAGCTCACCAAGCTTGCAGGCGAACACAGATACGCAGTATTTT. This encodes CASSPSLQANTDTQYF.

The CDR3 spells CASSLLAGGRNQPQHF. The DNA of the CDR3 is TGTGCCAGCAGTTTATTGGCAGGGGGCCGAAATCAGCCCCAGCATTTT. The J gene is TRBJ1-5, the V gene TRBV28; 8 bases agree with TRBD1. Germline lookup yields CDR1 MDHEN and CDR2 SYDVKM. The CDR3 covers 16 residues. V lost 1 base, J lost 4 bases, and 6 bases stayed unmatched.

This chain connects TRBV7-9 to TRBJ2-3; possible D gene TRBD2, 5 bases. Germline-derived CDR1 and CDR2 are SEHNR and FQNEAQ (reference sequence). This CDR3 comprises 15 residues. The ends were cut back, 0 bases at V and 2 bases at J, with 9 bases in the middle. The DNA of the CDR3 is TGTGCCAGCAGCTTAGCGAGCGGAACCACAGATACGCAGTATTTT. Translation: CASSLASGTTDTQYF.

This clone occurred a few times. V usage is TRBV7-6 and J usage is TRBJ2-7, with TRBD1 identical over 7 bases. Germline CDR1 reads SGHVS; CDR2 reads FNYEAQ. V gave up 5 bases and J gave up 2 bases; unmatched junction bases: 6. This CDR3 has 14 amino acids. This CDR3 is CASSPGQSAYEQYF. The CDR3 DNA reads as TGTGCCAGCAGCCCGGGACAGTCAGCCTACGAGCAGTACTTC.